One sample yielded the 20 T cell receptor beta chains listed below, sequenced in a study of T cells in Graves' hyperthyroidism and ophthalmopathy. TCR beta CDR3 regions were amplified from RNA. HTBI primers were the set used in a first-round RT-PCR of the TCR CDR3. TCRdb independently ran MiXCR on the multiplex PCR reads; one entry per CDR3 protein. The table shows about 290,000 distinct CDR3 sequences, with around 15% occurring only once. Material: blood. All receptors come from a woman aged 40 to 55 with Graves' hyperthyroidism.

On this clonotype itself: This may stem from a read error, because a much larger clone lies one nucleotide away. The J gene is TRBJ1-1, the V gene TRBV3-1; D is unresolved. Germline V CDR1 and CDR2: LGHDT, YNNKEL (reference sequence). The length of the CDR3 is 11 residues. CDR3 loop: CASSLQGEASF. The CDR3 nucleotides read TGTGCCAGCAGCCTCCAAGGTGAAGCTTCCTTT.

This clonotype was recorded at least ten times. The rearrangement uses TRBV6-1 and TRBJ1-1; the D gene is possibly TRBD1 (6 bases). This CDR3 has 15 residues. Trimming shortened V by 8 bases and J by 11 bases, and 27 bases separated the two germline ends. Per germline, CDR1 MNHNS and CDR2 SASEGT. The CDR3 reads CASSPRVWQGINAFF. The CDR3 coding sequence is TGTGCCAGCTCCCCCCGAGTGTGGCAGGGGATCAACGCTTTCTTT.

This clonotype came up many times. This chain links TRBV13 with TRBJ2-5, with 7 positions matching TRBD1. This CDR3 contains 16 residues. Germline lookup yields CDR1 PRHDT and CDR2 FYEKMQ (reference sequence). The V and J ends lost 4 bases and 5 bases, in that order; junction bases with no gene match: 13. In DNA, the CDR3 is TGTGCCAGCAGCTCGAGACAGGGTGGTATGTGGGAGACCCAGTACTTC. Its translation: CASSSRQGGMWETQYF.

This clonotype was counted ten times or more. V is TRBV3-1 and J is TRBJ1-1, with TRBD1 identical over 7 bases. Germline V lookup: CDR1 LGHDT, CDR2 YNNKEL (reference sequence). CDR3 length: 15 amino acids. The V segment lost 4 bases and the J segment 1 base; nucleotides outside the gene matches: 6. This CDR3 reads CASSPTGWENTEAFF. The CDR3 nucleotides read TGTGCCAGCAGCCCGACAGGGTGGGAGAACACTGAAGCTTTCTTT.

This clonotype was seen a single time. This rearrangement joins TRBV29-1 to TRBJ1-2; a weak D match, TRBD1 (5 bases). The CDR3 runs to 11 residues. V lost 4 bases and J 2 bases, leaving 5 bases between the germline ends. Germline loops: CDR1 SQVTM, CDR2 ANQGSEA. CDR3: CSVGGNYGYTF. In DNA, the CDR3 is TGCAGCGTTGGGGGCAACTATGGCTACACCTTC. Full variable domain (remainder filled in from reference TRBV29-1 and TRBJ1-2): SAVISQKPSRDICQRGTSLTIQCQVDSQVTMMFWYRQQPGQSLTLIATANQGSEATYESGFVIDKFPISRPNLTFSTLTVSNMSPEDSSIYLCSVGGNYGYTFGSGTRLTVV.

A few counts support this clonotype. V and J are TRBV12-3 or TRBV12-4 and TRBJ2-1; D gene ambiguous. The CDR3 is 13 residues long. V was pared by 4 bases and J by 12 bases, with 16 bases between. In DNA, the CDR3 is TGTGCCAGCAGTTCCCCTTTCCGGACGTGGCAGTTCTTC. Translation gives CASSSPFRTWQFF.

This clonotype was counted a few times. The genes are TRBV7-6 and TRBJ2-1; 9 bases are shared with TRBD1. Trimming removed 3 bases from V and 10 bases from J; junction bases left unmatched: 13. The CDR3 has 16 amino acids. Germline V gene sequence: CDR1 SGHVS, CDR2 FNYEAQ. The CDR3 region has the DNA TGTGCCAGCAGCTTGCGGGTAGGGACAGGGCTGGGGGAGCAGTTCTTC. Its protein is CASSLRVGTGLGEQFF.

The chain recombines TRBV28 with TRBJ2-2; no clear D. The germline V and J ends were trimmed by 3 bases and 4 bases, with 12 bases remaining between them. Germline CDR1 and CDR2: MDHEN and SYDVKM. This CDR3 region has 15 residues. The CDR3 sequence: CASSFRVLSTGELFF. CDR3 nucleotide sequence: TGTGCCAGCAGTTTTAGGGTGTTGAGCACCGGGGAGCTGTTTTTT.

In its sample, this clonotype was seen many times. This chain uses TRBV7-9 with TRBJ2-5; D is uncertain. V was cut by 0 bases and J by 3 bases, with 11 bases left in between. In germline, CDR1 is SEHNR, CDR2 FQNEAQ (reference sequence). This CDR3 has 15 amino acids. CDR3 residues: CASSLANVGKETQYF. The CDR3 region has the DNA TGTGCCAGCAGCTTAGCTAACGTGGGAAAAGAGACCCAGTACTTC.

The table lists this clonotype with many counts. This chain uses TRBV3-1 with TRBJ1-2; D not resolved. Germline V gives CDR1 LGHDT, CDR2 YNNKEL (reference sequence). V was cut by 4 bases and J by 2 bases, with 14 bases left in between. This CDR3 contains 15 residues. The CDR3 DNA sequence: TGTGCCAGCAGCCTCGGGAGTCCGAGAAACTATGGCTACACCTTC. Its protein product is CASSLGSPRNYGYTF. The variable domain in full, with the rest retrieved from reference TRBV3-1 and TRBJ1-2, is DTAVSQTPKYLVTQMGNDKSIKCEQNLGHDTMYWYKQDSKKFLKIMFSYNNKELIINETVPNRFSPKSPDKAHLNLHINSLELGDSAVYFCASSLGSPRNYGYTFGSGTRLTVV.

This clonotype was counted ten times or more. The rearrangement links TRBV20-1 to TRBJ2-1; D possibly matches TRBD1 or TRBD2 (5 bases each). The germline V gene encodes CDR1 DFQATT and CDR2 SNEGSKA (reference sequence). The CDR3 runs 14 residues. Trimming pared 4 bases from V and 8 bases from J, leaving 18 bases between. CDR3 DNA: TGCAGTGCTACGAGAGGGGAAGGAGTTGATGAGCAGTTCTTC. It yields the protein CSATRGEGVDEQFF.

This clonotype was found a few times. A much larger clone is a single base away; this may be a read error. V usage is TRBV12-3 or TRBV12-4 and J usage is TRBJ1-2, with TRBD1 matching 7 bases. The V segment lost 5 bases and the J segment 4 bases; nucleotides outside the gene matches: 10. This CDR3 region has 15 residues. CDR3 in DNA: TGTGCCAGCAGTGTCGGGGACAGTCCTAGCTATGGCTACACCTTC. Protein: CASSVGDSPSYGYTF.

At least ten counts were recorded for this clonotype. The chain joins TRBV6-1 to TRBJ2-7; the match to TRBD1 covers 10 bases. V was clipped by 7 bases and J by 3 bases; unmatched bases: 9. The CDR3 runs 15 residues. CDR1 MNHNS and CDR2 SASEGT come from the germline V gene. CDR3 coding DNA: TGTGCCAGCACCCCCGGGACAGGGGCGAGCTACGAGCAGTACTTC. Residues: CASTPGTGASYEQYF.

The rearrangement links TRBV14 to TRBJ1-4; D might be TRBD1 (5 bases). In germline, CDR1 is SGHDN, CDR2 FVKESK. V lost 3 bases and J 3 bases, leaving 11 bases between the germline ends. The CDR3 covers 15 residues. CDR3 DNA: TGTGCCAGCAGCCACTTCGGGGCTGCTAATGAAAAACTGTTTTTT. This translates into CASSHFGAANEKLFF.

Many counts were recorded for this clonotype. The CDR3 coding sequence is TGCAGTGCTAGAGAAGTTCTCGGACCGGAGATTGATTCACCCCTCCACTTT. It codes for CSAREVLGPEIDSPLHF. This chain links TRBV20-1 with TRBJ1-6; D unresolved. Germline values: CDR1 DFQATT, CDR2 SNEGSKA (reference sequence). Deletions cut 0 bases from V and 8 bases from J, with 20 bases between. The CDR3 covers 17 residues.

This clonotype came up many times. The DNA for the CDR3 is TGTGCCAGCAGTTTCCAGGGGCCCGGGGCACCCCTCCACTTT. Its translation is CASSFQGPGAPLHF. This sequence joins TRBV28 and TRBJ1-6, with D tentatively TRBD1 (6 bases). This CDR3 contains 14 residues. The germline V gene encodes CDR1 MDHEN and CDR2 SYDVKM. Between the trimmed V and J ends, which lost 3 bases and 11 bases, there was a span of 14 bases.

A few counts support this clonotype. This chain links TRBV6-5 with TRBJ1-2; tentative D call: TRBD1 (6 bases). The V and J ends lost 2 bases and 9 bases respectively, with 16 bases between them. This CDR3 spans 14 amino acids. Per germline, CDR1 MNHEY and CDR2 SVGAGI. The CDR3 loop is CASSYGAGAGSYTF. The CDR3 nucleotides read TGTGCCAGCAGTTACGGGGCGGGGGCCGGCAGCTACACCTTC.

For this clonotype: A much larger clone differs by one base, so this may be a read error. The DNA is omitted, as the CDR3 cannot be located on it reliably, and the CDR3 follows TCRdb's listing. This chain connects TRBV20-1 to TRBJ2-7; the table's D call, TRBD2, has no DNA check behind it. Germline-derived CDR1 and CDR2 are DFQATT and SNEGSKA (reference sequence). The CDR3 sequence runs 14 residues, both termini included. CDR3 loop: CSVGRGTSTLEHYF.

This sequence joins TRBV5-1 and TRBJ2-2, with 7 bases matching TRBD1. Losses at the gene ends were 4 bases for V and 4 bases for J; bases not matched to a gene: 1. The CDR3 runs 13 residues. CDR1 and CDR2 from the germline V gene are SGHRS and YFSETQ. The CDR3 DNA reads TGCGCCAGCAGCACAGGGGTCACCGGGGAGCTGTTTTTT. This sequence encodes CASSTGVTGELFF.

This clonotype was seen repeatedly, ten times or more. This chain joins TRBV11-1 and TRBJ2-7; D is undetermined. Germline CDR1 SGHAT, CDR2 FQDESV (reference sequence). Trimming shortened V by 0 bases and J by 5 bases, and 2 bases separated the two germline ends. The CDR3 sequence is 11 residues long. CDR3 coding DNA: TGTGCCAGCAGCTTAGCCCACGAGCAGTACTTC. This translates into CASSLAHEQYF.